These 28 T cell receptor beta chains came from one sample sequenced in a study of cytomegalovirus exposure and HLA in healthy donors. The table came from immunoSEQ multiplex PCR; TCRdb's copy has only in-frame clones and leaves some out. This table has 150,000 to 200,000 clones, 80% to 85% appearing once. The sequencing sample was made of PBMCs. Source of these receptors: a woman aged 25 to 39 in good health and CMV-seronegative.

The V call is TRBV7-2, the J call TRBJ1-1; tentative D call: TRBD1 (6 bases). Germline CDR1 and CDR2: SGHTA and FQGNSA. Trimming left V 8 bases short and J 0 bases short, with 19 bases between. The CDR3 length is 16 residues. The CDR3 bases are TGTGCCAGCCTAACTTGGGCAGGGGAGATGAACACTGAAGCTTTCTTT. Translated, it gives CASLTWAGEMNTEAFF.

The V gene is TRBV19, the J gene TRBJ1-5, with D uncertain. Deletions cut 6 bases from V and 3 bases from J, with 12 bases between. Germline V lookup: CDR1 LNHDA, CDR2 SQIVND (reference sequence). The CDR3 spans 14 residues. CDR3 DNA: TGTGCCAGTAGGGAGTTGCCCCTCAATCAGCCCCAGCATTTT. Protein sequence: CASRELPLNQPQHF.

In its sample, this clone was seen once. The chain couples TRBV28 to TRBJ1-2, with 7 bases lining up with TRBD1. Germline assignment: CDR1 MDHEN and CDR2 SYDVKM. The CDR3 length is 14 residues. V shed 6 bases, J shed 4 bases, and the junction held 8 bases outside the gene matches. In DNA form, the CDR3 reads TGTGCCAGCAGGCGGACAGGTACTTCCTATGGCTACACCTTC. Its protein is CASRRTGTSYGYTF.

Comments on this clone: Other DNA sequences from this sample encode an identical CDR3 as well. The CDR3 loop is CASSPLDNQPQHF. The CDR3 region has the DNA TGTGCCAGCTCACCACTAGATAATCAGCCCCAGCATTTT. The chain recombines TRBV18 with TRBJ1-5; D remains unclear. The CDR3 contains 13 residues. Trimming shortened V by 1 base and J by 4 bases, and 5 bases separated the two germline ends. Germline V gene data show CDR1 as KGHSH and CDR2 as LQKENI.

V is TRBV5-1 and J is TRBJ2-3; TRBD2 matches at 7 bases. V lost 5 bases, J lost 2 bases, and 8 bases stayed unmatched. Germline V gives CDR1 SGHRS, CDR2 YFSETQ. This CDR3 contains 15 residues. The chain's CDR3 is CASSGGGRTTDTQYF. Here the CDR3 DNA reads TGCGCCAGCAGTGGGGGGGGTAGGACCACAGATACGCAGTATTTT.

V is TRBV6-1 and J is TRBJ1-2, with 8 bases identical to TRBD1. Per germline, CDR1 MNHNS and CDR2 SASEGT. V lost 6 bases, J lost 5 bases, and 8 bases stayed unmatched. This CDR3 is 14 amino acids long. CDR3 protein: CASRMAQGGYGYTF. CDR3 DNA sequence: TGTGCCAGCAGGATGGCACAGGGGGGTTATGGCTACACCTTC.

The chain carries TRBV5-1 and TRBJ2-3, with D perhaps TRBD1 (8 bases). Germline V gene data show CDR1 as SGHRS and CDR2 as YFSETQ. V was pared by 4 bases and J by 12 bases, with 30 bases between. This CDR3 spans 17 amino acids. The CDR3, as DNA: TGCGCCAGCAGCGGAGGGGGCGGGAGACAGGGGTTCCTCTTCCAGTATTTT. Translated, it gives CASSGGGGRQGFLFQYF.

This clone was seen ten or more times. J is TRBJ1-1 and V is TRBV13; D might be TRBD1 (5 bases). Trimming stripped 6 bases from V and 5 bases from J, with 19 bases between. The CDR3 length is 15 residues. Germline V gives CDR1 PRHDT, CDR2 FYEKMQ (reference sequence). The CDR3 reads CASRAIVRVVTEAFF. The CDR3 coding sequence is TGTGCCAGCAGGGCTATCGTCAGGGTAGTGACTGAAGCTTTCTTT.

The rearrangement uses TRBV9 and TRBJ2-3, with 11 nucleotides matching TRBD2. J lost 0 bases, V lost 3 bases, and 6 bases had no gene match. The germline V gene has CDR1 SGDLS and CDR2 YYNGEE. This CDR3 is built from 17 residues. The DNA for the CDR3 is TGTGCCAGCAGCGCTACTAGCGGGGGCATAAGCACAGATACGCAGTATTTT. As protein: CASSATSGGISTDTQYF.

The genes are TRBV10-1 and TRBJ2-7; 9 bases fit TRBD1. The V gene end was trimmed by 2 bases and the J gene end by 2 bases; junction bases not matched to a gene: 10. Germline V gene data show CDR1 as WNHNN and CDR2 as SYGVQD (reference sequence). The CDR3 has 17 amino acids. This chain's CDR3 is CASSEGGTGKATYEQYF. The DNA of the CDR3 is TGCGCCAGCAGTGAGGGGGGGACAGGGAAAGCTACCTACGAGCAGTACTTC.

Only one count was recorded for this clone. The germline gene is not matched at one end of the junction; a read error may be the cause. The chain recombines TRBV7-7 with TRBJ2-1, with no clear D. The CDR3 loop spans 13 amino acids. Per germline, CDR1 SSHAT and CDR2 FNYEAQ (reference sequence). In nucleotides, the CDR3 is TGTGCCAGCAGCCCCGTCTCCCACAATGAGCAGTTCTTC. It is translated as CASSPVSHNEQFF.

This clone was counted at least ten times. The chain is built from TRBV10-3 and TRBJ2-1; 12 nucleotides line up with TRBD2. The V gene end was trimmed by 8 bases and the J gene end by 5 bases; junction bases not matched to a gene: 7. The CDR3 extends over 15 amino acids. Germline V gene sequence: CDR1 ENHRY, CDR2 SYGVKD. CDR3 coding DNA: TGTGCCATCGGCCGACTAGCGGGGGCACACAATGAGCAGTTCTTC. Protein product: CAIGRLAGAHNEQFF.

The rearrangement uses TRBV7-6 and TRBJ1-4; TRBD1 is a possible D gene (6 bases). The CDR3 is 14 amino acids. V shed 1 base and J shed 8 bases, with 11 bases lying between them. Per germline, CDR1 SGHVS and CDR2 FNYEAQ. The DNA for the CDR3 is TGTGCCAGCAGCTTAGGTGGGGGCCTGGAAAAACTGTTTTTT. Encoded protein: CASSLGGGLEKLFF.

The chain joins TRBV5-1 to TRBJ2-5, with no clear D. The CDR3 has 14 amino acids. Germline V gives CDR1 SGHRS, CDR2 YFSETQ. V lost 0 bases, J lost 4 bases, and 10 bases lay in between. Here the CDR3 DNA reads TGCGCCAGCAGCTTGGCTTCAGTTCGAGAGACCCAGTACTTC. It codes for CASSLASVRETQYF.

The CDR3, as DNA: TGTGCCAGCAGCTCGGACAGGGCAAACTCCTACGAGCAGTACTTC. Its translation is CASSSDRANSYEQYF. The chain uses TRBV5-6 and TRBJ2-7; 8 nucleotides agree with TRBD1. Germline trimming cut 3 bases from V and 0 bases from J; bases unmatched to any gene: 5. Germline V gene lookup returns CDR1 SGHDT and CDR2 YYEEEE. There are 15 residues in the CDR3.

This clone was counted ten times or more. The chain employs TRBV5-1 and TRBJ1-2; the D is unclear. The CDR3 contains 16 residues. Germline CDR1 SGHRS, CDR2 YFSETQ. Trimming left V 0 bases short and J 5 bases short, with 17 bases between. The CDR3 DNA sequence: TGCGCCAGCAGCTTGGAGGCGAACCTACCGGAGTATGGCTACACCTTC. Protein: CASSLEANLPEYGYTF.

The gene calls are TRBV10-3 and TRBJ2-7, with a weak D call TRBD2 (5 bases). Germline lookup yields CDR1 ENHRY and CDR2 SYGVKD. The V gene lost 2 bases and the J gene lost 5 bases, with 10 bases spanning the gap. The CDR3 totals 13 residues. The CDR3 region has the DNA TGTGCCATCAGTGAGGCTAGCAGCAACGAGCAGTACTTC. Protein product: CAISEASSNEQYF.

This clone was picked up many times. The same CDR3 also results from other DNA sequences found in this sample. The CDR3 nucleotides are TGTGCCAGCAGGGACAACTTATACGAGCAGTACTTC. Encoded protein: CASRDNLYEQYF. This chain connects TRBV6-1 to TRBJ2-7; a possible D gene is TRBD1 (5 bases). V lost 6 bases to trimming and J lost 4 bases, with 10 bases between them. Germline CDR1 reads MNHNS; CDR2 reads SASEGT. CDR3 length: 12 amino acids.

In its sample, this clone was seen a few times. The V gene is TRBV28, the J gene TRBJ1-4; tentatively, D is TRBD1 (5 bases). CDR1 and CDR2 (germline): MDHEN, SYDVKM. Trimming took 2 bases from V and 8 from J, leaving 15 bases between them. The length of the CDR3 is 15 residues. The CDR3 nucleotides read TGTGCCAGCAGTTTAGGAGGGGATTTGGGGGAAAAACTGTTTTTT. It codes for CASSLGGDLGEKLFF.

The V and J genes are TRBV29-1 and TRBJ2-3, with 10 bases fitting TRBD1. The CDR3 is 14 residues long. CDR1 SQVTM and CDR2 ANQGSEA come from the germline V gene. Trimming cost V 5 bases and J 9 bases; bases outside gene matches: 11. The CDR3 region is CSVRRQGALNTQYF. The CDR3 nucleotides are TGCAGCGTTCGAAGACAGGGGGCCCTGAACACGCAGTATTTT.

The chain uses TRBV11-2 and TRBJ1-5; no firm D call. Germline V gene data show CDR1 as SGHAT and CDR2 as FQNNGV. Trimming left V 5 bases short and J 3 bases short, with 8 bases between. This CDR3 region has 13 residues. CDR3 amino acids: CASSARLNQPQHF. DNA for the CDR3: TGTGCCAGCAGCGCCAGGCTCAATCAGCCCCAGCATTTT.

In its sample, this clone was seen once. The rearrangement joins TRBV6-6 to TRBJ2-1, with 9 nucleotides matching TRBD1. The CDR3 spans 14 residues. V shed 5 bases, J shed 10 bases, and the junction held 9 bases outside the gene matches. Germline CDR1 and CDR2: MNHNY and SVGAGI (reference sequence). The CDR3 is CASSIGQGFGEQFF. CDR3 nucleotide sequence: TGTGCCAGCAGTATAGGACAGGGGTTCGGGGAGCAGTTCTTC.

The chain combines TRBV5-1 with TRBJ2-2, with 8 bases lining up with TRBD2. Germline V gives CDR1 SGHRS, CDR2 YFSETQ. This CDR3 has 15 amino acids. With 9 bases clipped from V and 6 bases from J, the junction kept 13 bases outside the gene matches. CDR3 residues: CATDTGSGSPGELFF. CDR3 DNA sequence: TGCGCCACCGACACGGGAAGCGGGAGTCCCGGGGAGCTGTTTTTT.

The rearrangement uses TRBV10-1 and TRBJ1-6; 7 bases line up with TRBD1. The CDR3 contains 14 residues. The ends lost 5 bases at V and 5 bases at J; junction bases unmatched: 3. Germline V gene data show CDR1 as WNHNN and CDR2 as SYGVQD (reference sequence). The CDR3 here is CASSPTGNNSPLHF. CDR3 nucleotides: TGCGCCAGCAGTCCGACAGGGAATAATTCACCCCTCCACTTT.

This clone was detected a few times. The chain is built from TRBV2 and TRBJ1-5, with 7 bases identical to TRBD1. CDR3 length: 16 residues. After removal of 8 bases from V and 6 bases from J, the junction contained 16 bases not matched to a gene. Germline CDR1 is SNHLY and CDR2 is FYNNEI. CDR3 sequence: CASRGHRGRGGQPQHF. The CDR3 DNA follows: TGTGCCAGCCGCGGGCACAGGGGTCGAGGGGGTCAGCCCCAGCATTTT. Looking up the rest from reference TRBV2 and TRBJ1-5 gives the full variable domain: EPEVTQTPSHQVTQMGQEVILRCVPISNHLYFYWYRQILGQKVEFLVSFYNNEISEKSEIFDDQFSVERPDGSNFTLKIRSTKLEDSAMYFCASRGHRGRGGQPQHFGDGTRLSIL.

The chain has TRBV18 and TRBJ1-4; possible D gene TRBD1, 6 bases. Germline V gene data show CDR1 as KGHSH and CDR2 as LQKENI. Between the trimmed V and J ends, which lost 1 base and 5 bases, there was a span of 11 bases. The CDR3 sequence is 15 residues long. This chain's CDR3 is CASSPQDRANEKLFF. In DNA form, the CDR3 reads TGTGCCAGCTCACCACAGGACAGAGCCAATGAAAAACTGTTTTTT.

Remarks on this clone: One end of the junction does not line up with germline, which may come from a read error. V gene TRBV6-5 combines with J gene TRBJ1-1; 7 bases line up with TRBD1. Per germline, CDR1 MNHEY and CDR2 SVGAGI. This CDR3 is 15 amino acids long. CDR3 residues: CASSWGQRMNTEAFF. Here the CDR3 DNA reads TGTGCCAGTAGTTGGGGACAGCGGATGAACACTGAAGCTTTCTTT.

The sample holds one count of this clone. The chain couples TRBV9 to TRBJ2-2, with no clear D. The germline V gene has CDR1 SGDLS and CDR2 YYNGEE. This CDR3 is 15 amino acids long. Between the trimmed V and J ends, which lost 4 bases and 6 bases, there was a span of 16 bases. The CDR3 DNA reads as TGTGCCAGCAGCTCTCCACAAGTGCTTCCCGGGGAGCTGTTTTTT. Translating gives CASSSPQVLPGELFF.